This T cell receptor (beta chain) was sequenced for a study of PD-1 blockade in classical Hodgkin lymphoma. The patients all showed relapse after autologous stem cell transplantation, while their brentuximab vedotin exposure varied. Notes on this clone: Its target is not known.

Trimming cost V 6 bases and J 8 bases, with 15 bases left between them. The CDR3 loop spans 13 amino acids. From germline, CDR1 is MNHNY and CDR2 SVGAGI (reference sequence). Clones were sequenced by immunoSEQ multiplex PCR, and TCRdb holds only the in-frame ones, with some missing. The repertoire includes some 41,000 clones, around 86% of them detected once, and approximately 6% sits in the top ten. Study findings and constraints: The baseline diversity of complete responders showed similarity to that of newly diagnosed patients.

This receptor was identified in a human donor with classical Hodgkin lymphoma. This specimen consisted of peripheral blood mononuclear cells (PBMCs), obtained before the second cycle of nivolumab. The chain joins TRBV6-6 to TRBJ2-3; D call uncertain. CDR3 bases: TGTGCCAGCAGCCCTTTAGCAGAAGGTACGCAGTATTTT. Protein product: CASSPLAEGTQYF.